This TCR beta chain came from a study of blood T cells in healthy people across ages. Study summary: For every two T cells, template switching captured about one barcoded beta molecule.

A sample-barcoded 5' primer and a J-beta primer mix were used in a second PCR of about 7 to 11 cycles. One entry per CDR3 protein results from TCRdb running MiXCR on the 5' RACE reads. The sample carries about 1.1 million distinct CDR3 sequences, more than 30% recorded once. This clonotype occurred a few times. Antigen unknown. All donors came from Russia, were Caucasian and healthy, and spanned ages roughly 6 to 100. V lost 4 bases to trimming and J lost 3 bases, with 20 bases between them. This CDR3 spans 17 amino acids. Per germline, CDR1 SGHVT and CDR2 SQSDAQ. Study findings and constraints: Significant beta diversity loss was already apparent by age roughly 43, declining roughly linearly.

The chain is built from TRBV7-4 and TRBJ2-3, with D possibly called TRBD1 or TRBD2 (5 bases each). This TCR came from a man aged 18 to 30 in good health. What was sequenced was blood. The CDR3 here is CASSSSPGRSFTDTQYF. The CDR3 DNA is TGTGCCAGCAGCTCCTCTCCGGGACGTTCTTTTACAGATACGCAGTATTTT.